These T cell receptor beta chains were read from a single sample in a study of graft-versus-host responses after intestinal transplantation. These receptors have no identified antigens. The repertoire was sequenced with immunoSEQ multiplex PCR; TCRdb's copy has only in-frame clones and lacks some. The repertoire has about 120,000 clones, approximately 92% of them found once; the top ten carry roughly 0.24%. The source was unstimulated CD4+ T cells sorted from spleen or lymph node cells, collected before transplant. The receptors stem from a human donor who was the organ donor for an intestinal transplant. The CDR3 runs from the conserved cysteine through the conserved F or W. A D gene is named only where the DNA matches it firmly. Size is stated for part of the rows, as once, few or many counts, or as a class when the clone is expanded.

clone_size	d_call	v_call	j_call	cdr3_aa	cdr3_nt
-	-	TRBV5-1	TRBJ1-5	CASRGQQPQHF	TGCGCCAGCAGAGGGCAGCAGCCCCAGCATTTT
-	-	TRBV28	TRBJ1-4	CASSLFVGHEKLFF	TGTGCCAGCAGTTTATTTGTAGGACATGAAAAACTGTTTTTT
-	-	TRBV20-1	TRBJ2-5	CSARMGETQYF	TGCAGTGCTAGGATGGGGGAGACCCAGTACTTC
-	-	TRBV6-5	TRBJ2-2	CASSLGLPSGELFF	TGTGCCAGCAGTTTGGGGTTGCCTTCCGGGGAGCTGTTTTTT
-	-	TRBV5-4	TRBJ1-1	CASSPRGDTEAFF	TGTGCCAGCAGCCCCAGGGGAGACACTGAAGCTTTCTTT
-	-	TRBV5-4	TRBJ2-1	CASSLTGGVDEQFF	TGTGCCAGCAGCTTAACCGGGGGTGTGGATGAGCAGTTCTTC
-	TRBD1	TRBV19	TRBJ2-2	CASSPQGAAGELFF	TGTGCCAGTAGTCCGCAGGGGGCGGCCGGGGAGCTGTTTTTT
once	TRBD1	TRBV30	TRBJ1-5	CAWKGQLNQPQHF	TGTGCCTGGAAGGGACAGTTAAATCAGCCCCAGCATTTT
-	-	TRBV6-1	TRBJ1-1	CASSDRAAFF	TGTGCCAGCAGTGACAGGGCAGCTTTCTTT
-	TRBD1	TRBV4-3	TRBJ2-1	CASSQEGQRYNEQFF	TGCGCCAGCAGCCAAGAGGGACAGCGGTACAATGAGCAGTTCTTC
-	-	TRBV28	TRBJ1-5	CASRGRDPENQPQHF	TGTGCCAGCAGGGGCCGGGACCCCGAGAATCAGCCCCAGCATTTT
-	-	TRBV6-6	TRBJ2-6	CASSLSAGANVLTF	TGTGCCAGCAGTTTATCCGCTGGGGCCAACGTCCTGACTTTC
-	-	TRBV10-3	TRBJ2-5	CAISIAEGTQETQYF	TGTGCCATCAGTATAGCGGAGGGAACGCAAGAGACCCAGTACTTC
-	-	TRBV19	TRBJ1-1	CASSISGALNTEAFF	TGTGCCAGTAGTATATCAGGGGCCCTGAACACTGAAGCTTTCTTT
-	TRBD1	TRBV11-1	TRBJ2-7	CASSPRTGGIDEQYF	TGTGCCAGCAGCCCAAGGACAGGGGGTATCGACGAGCAGTACTTC
-	TRBD1	TRBV6-5	TRBJ1-5	CASRTGDQPQHF	TGTGCCAGTCGGACAGGGGATCAGCCCCAGCATTTT
-	TRBD1	TRBV12-5	TRBJ2-3	CASGPDRGFADTQYF	TGTGCTAGTGGCCCAGACAGGGGATTTGCAGATACGCAGTATTTT
-	TRBD1	TRBV2	TRBJ2-3	CAGDRKGSTDTQYF	TGTGCCGGGGACAGGAAGGGTAGCACAGATACGCAGTATTTT
-	-	TRBV6-5	TRBJ2-7	CASRTLREPYEQYF	TGTGCCAGCAGAACACTCCGGGAGCCTTACGAGCAGTACTTC
-	TRBD2	TRBV6-1	TRBJ2-7	CASRNSGTMSYEQYF	TGTGCCAGCAGGAATAGCGGGACGATGTCCTACGAGCAGTACTTC
-	-	TRBV28	TRBJ1-5	CASSVQEGLQNQPQHF	TGTGCCAGCAGCGTTCAGGAGGGGCTTCAAAATCAGCCCCAGCATTTT
once	-	TRBV11-2	TRBJ2-3	CASSSTRGSPSTDTQYF	TGTGCCAGCAGCTCCACCCGGGGGAGCCCGAGCACAGATACGCAGTATTTT
-	-	TRBV7-2	TRBJ2-7	CASSLSIPIYEQYF	TGTGCCAGCAGCTTAAGTATCCCGATCTACGAGCAGTACTTC
-	-	TRBV6-4	TRBJ2-2	CASTLIANTGELFF	TGTGCCAGCACTCTAATCGCGAACACCGGGGAGCTGTTTTTT
-	-	TRBV9	TRBJ1-2	CASTSAGGAPYTF	TGTGCCAGCACCTCGGCCGGGGGGGCCCCCTACACCTTC
once	-	TRBV19	TRBJ2-1	CASSIISAAGVGDEQFF	TGTGCCAGTAGTATTATCAGTGCGGCAGGGGTTGGCGATGAGCAGTTCTTC
-	TRBD2	TRBV9	TRBJ2-1	CASSVGVGGSGYNEQFF	TGTGCCAGCAGCGTAGGGGTCGGGGGGTCGGGATACAATGAGCAGTTCTTC
-	-	TRBV19	TRBJ2-4	CASSIGQNLNIQYF	TGTGCCAGTAGTATAGGGCAGAACCTAAACATTCAGTACTTC
-	-	TRBV27	TRBJ2-3	CASRTPGRSSTDTQYF	TGTGCCAGCAGGACCCCCGGGAGATCTAGCACAGATACGCAGTATTTT
-	TRBD1	TRBV28	TRBJ1-2	CASSRTRPTGLGGYTF	TGTGCCAGCAGTCGTACCAGACCGACAGGGTTGGGTGGCTACACCTTC